The source of this TCR beta chain is a study of beta chain features in type 1 diabetes. Notes on the study in general: The cDNA sequencing approach could over-represent high-TCR-expressing cells. In the patient group, naive, central memory and Treg TCRB repertoires seemed more alike than in the healthy donor group. TCRB CDR3 length was moderately but significantly reduced in all four CD4+ subsets of Type 1 diabetes patients.

V was pared by 5 bases and J by 3 bases, with 11 bases between. Per germline, CDR1 ENHRY and CDR2 SYGVKD. This CDR3 spans 15 amino acids. This clone has more than one count but fewer than ten. Its antigen is currently unknown. Of the isolated RNA, all was reverse transcribed, and so the sequenced material was expressed TCRB transcripts. The repertoire was sequenced with immunoSEQ multiplex PCR; TCRdb's copy has only in-frame clones and lacks some. The sample contains 120,000 or so clones, 16% of which appear only once. Every donor had blood drawn once into heparin, around 100 mL on average. By way of CD45RO/CCR7/CD25/CD127/CD95/CD27, the CD4+ regulatory, stem cell-like memory, central memory and naive cells were sorted.

The TCR was taken from a young man with type 1 diabetes. The V gene is TRBV10-3, the J gene TRBJ2-6; TRBD1 is a possible D gene (5 bases). The material sequenced was central memory CD4+ T cells from blood. CDR3 residues: CAISSQGSGANVLTF. For the CDR3, the DNA is TGTGCCATCAGTTCCCAGGGAAGTGGGGCCAACGTCCTGACTTTC.